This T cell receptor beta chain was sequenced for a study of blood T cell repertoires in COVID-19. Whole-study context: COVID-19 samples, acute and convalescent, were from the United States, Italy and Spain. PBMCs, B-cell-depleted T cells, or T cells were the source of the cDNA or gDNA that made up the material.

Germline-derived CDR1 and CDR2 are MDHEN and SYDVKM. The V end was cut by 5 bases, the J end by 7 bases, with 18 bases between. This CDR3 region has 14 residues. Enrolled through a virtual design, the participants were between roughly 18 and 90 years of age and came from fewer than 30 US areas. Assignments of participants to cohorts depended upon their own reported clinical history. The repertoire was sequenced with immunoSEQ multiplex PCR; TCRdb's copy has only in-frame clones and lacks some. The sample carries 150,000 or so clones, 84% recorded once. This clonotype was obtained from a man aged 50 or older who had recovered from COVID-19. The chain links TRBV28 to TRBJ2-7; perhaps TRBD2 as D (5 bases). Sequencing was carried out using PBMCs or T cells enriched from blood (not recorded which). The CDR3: CASSPGVGLTEQYF. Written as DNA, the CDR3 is TGTGCCAGCAGTCCCGGGGTGGGCTTGACGGAGCAGTACTTC.